This T cell receptor beta chain was observed in a study of blood T cell repertoires in COVID-19. Study summary: PBMCs, B-cell-depleted T cells, or T cells were the source of the cDNA or gDNA that made up the material.

Only a few counts were recorded for this clone. Per germline, CDR1 MNHEY and CDR2 SVGAGI. Trimming cost V 6 bases and J 10 bases; bases outside gene matches: 7. This CDR3 region has 14 residues. This table comes from immunoSEQ multiplex PCR, and its TCRdb copy is limited to in-frame clones, with some not included. The sample has 300,000 to 350,000 clones, around 90% seen once; the top ten hold 0.95% to 1.3%. Sequences were obtained from peripheral blood. The source is a woman aged 35 to 49 with COVID-19, enrolled during active disease. V and J are TRBV6-5 and TRBJ1-6, with TRBD1 matching 9 bases. The CDR3 bases are TGTGCCAGCAGCCCGGACAGGGGTAGGTCACCCCTCCACTTT. It codes for CASSPDRGRSPLHF.